This TCR beta chain was sequenced during a study of blood T cell repertoires in COVID-19. Cohort assignment relied on participant-reported clinical history. All exposed participants met a person with COVID-19 within 2 weeks before entering the study. This clone appeared a single time. The CDR3 is 15 residues long. With 0 bases clipped from V and 6 bases from J, the junction kept 4 bases outside the gene matches. Per germline, CDR1 SGDLS and CDR2 YYNGEE. Generated by immunoSEQ multiplex PCR, the TCRdb table keeps only in-frame clones and is missing some. The sample contains about 180,000 clones, 70% to 80% of which appear only once.

The genes are TRBV9 and TRBJ2-1, with 9 bases lining up with TRBD1. The TCR sequence derives from a man aged 60-69 years who had been exposed to COVID-19. Sequenced sample: PBMCs or T cells enriched from blood (not recorded which). The CDR3 DNA follows: TGTGCCAGCAGCGTAGGGGACAGGGTCCCCAATGAGCAGTTCTTC. Translation gives CASSVGDRVPNEQFF.